The 28 T cell receptor beta chains listed next were all sequenced from one sample in a study of T cells in Graves' hyperthyroidism and ophthalmopathy. The source material, RNA transcripts, was used to amplify TCR beta CDR3 regions. Researchers ran a first-round RT-PCR on the TCR CDR3 using the HTBI primer set. One entry per CDR3 protein, called by TCRdb with MiXCR from the multiplex PCR reads. The profile shows under 350,000 distinct CDR3 sequences, roughly an eighth of them singletons. The specimen was blood. Receptors originate from a woman between 40 and 50 years old with Graves' ophthalmopathy.

There are many counts of this clonotype. The chain is built from TRBV9 and TRBJ1-1; D uncertain. This CDR3 comprises 13 residues. Germline V gene lookup returns CDR1 SGDLS and CDR2 YYNGEE. V lost 1 base, J lost 4 bases, and 8 bases lay in between. The CDR3 DNA follows: TGTGCCAGCAGCGTAAGAGGAGGCACTGAAGCTTTCTTT. Its protein product is CASSVRGGTEAFF.

Many counts were recorded for this clonotype. V is TRBV6-1 and J is TRBJ1-5; D not certain. The CDR3 runs 17 residues. Germline values: CDR1 MNHNS, CDR2 SASEGT. V was trimmed by 8 bases and J by 5 bases, leaving 25 bases between them. The CDR3 reads CASFFSGSPKGYQPQHF. As DNA, the CDR3 is TGTGCCAGCTTCTTTTCCGGGTCCCCCAAGGGTTATCAGCCCCAGCATTTT.

This clonotype was seen many times. The genes are TRBV13 and TRBJ2-1; TRBD2 agrees at 8 bases. V shed 7 bases and J 6 bases; nucleotides not matched to a gene: 14. From germline, CDR1 is PRHDT and CDR2 FYEKMQ (reference sequence). The CDR3 length is 16 residues. The CDR3 here is CASTKRSAGGANEQFF. The DNA for the CDR3 is TGTGCCAGCACTAAAAGGTCGGCGGGGGGCGCCAATGAGCAGTTCTTC.

This clonotype showed up many times. The chain carries TRBV28 and TRBJ1-6, with TRBD1 identical over 8 bases. Unmatched junction bases numbered 10, after V lost 11 bases and J lost 7 bases. CDR1 and CDR2 (germline): MDHEN, SYDVKM. The CDR3 is 14 residues long. CDR3 coding DNA: TGTGCCCAGCAAAGGTCAGGGGGCAATTCACCCCTCCACTTT. Protein: CAQQRSGGNSPLHF.

This clonotype was counted at least ten times. CDR3 region: CASRLTDRLNTEAFF. CDR3 DNA sequence: TGTGCCAGCAGGCTCACTGACAGGTTGAACACTGAAGCTTTCTTT. The V gene is TRBV6-1, the J gene TRBJ1-1; weak D call: TRBD1 (6 bases). The CDR3 is 15 amino acids. Germline CDR1 MNHNS, CDR2 SASEGT. Trimming shortened V by 6 bases and J by 0 bases, and 14 bases separated the two germline ends.

The CDR3 reads CASSLVRPGQGGDTQYF. CDR3 nucleotide sequence: TGTGCCAGCAGCTTAGTACGACCGGGACAGGGCGGGGATACGCAGTATTTT. V usage is TRBV7-9 and J usage is TRBJ2-3; 9 positions agree with TRBD1. This CDR3 is built from 17 residues. Looked up from germline, CDR1 is SEHNR and CDR2 is FQNEAQ (reference sequence). Trimming removed 1 base from V and 6 bases from J; junction bases left unmatched: 11.

This clonotype was picked up many times. The J gene is TRBJ1-5, the V gene TRBV12-3 or TRBV12-4; 8 bases agree with TRBD1. CDR3 length: 17 amino acids. V trimming: 6 bases; J trimming: 2 bases; junction bases outside the gene matches: 12. The CDR3 DNA follows: TGTGCCAGCAGCGTAGGGTCAGGGGGCTTGGGCAATCAGCCCCAGCATTTT. Amino acid sequence: CASSVGSGGLGNQPQHF.

This clonotype appeared a single time. The rearrangement uses TRBV14 and TRBJ2-3, with D perhaps matching TRBD1 (7 bases). CDR1 SGHDN and CDR2 FVKESK come from the germline V gene. The CDR3 loop spans 18 amino acids. V lost 0 bases to trimming and J lost 3 bases, with 19 bases between them. This CDR3 reads CASSQEWRGRGGTDTQYF. In nucleotides, the CDR3 is TGTGCCAGCAGCCAAGAATGGAGGGGGCGCGGTGGAACAGATACGCAGTATTTT.

This clonotype showed up many times. The V call is TRBV7-8, the J call TRBJ2-7; no reliable D call. V was cut by 5 bases and J by 5 bases, with 13 bases left in between. The germline V gene encodes CDR1 SGHVS and CDR2 FQNEAQ. This CDR3 comprises 13 residues. The CDR3 loop reads CASSRNLGDEQYF. DNA of the CDR3: TGTGCCAGCAGCAGGAACCTTGGGGACGAGCAGTACTTC.

There are many counts of this clonotype. The rearrangement joins TRBV29-1 to TRBJ2-7, with 7 bases identical to TRBD1. The V gene's germline CDR1 is SQVTM and CDR2 ANQGSEA. The junction had 2 bases not matched to a gene; V was cut back by 4 bases and J by 2 bases. The CDR3 spans 12 residues. CDR3 sequence (DNA): TGCAGCGTTGGGGACAGAGCCTACGAGCAGTACTTC. Amino acids: CSVGDRAYEQYF.

A few counts support this clonotype. The V call is TRBV7-9, the J call TRBJ2-2; TRBD2 matches at 11 bases. After removal of 5 bases from V and 3 bases from J, the junction contained 8 bases not matched to a gene. Germline CDR1 reads SEHNR; CDR2 reads FQNEAQ (reference sequence). There are 17 residues in the CDR3. Here the CDR3 reads CASSQEGLAEDTGELFF. In DNA form, the CDR3 reads TGTGCCAGCAGCCAAGAGGGACTAGCGGAAGACACCGGGGAGCTGTTTTTT.

This clonotype was observed at least ten times. The rearrangement uses TRBV11-2 and TRBJ2-7, with D possibly matching TRBD1 (6 bases). The V gene lost 5 bases and the J gene lost 1 base, with 15 bases spanning the gap. Germline CDR1 SGHAT, CDR2 FQNNGV. The CDR3 length is 15 residues. The CDR3 protein is CASSLTRQVSYEQYF. The CDR3 DNA is TGTGCCAGCAGCCTAACTAGACAGGTGTCCTACGAGCAGTACTTC.

This clonotype was recorded at least ten times. The V gene is TRBV28, the J gene TRBJ1-5; D is undetermined. The CDR3 runs to 14 residues. V lost 3 bases and J 5 bases, leaving 11 bases between the germline ends. The V gene's germline CDR1 is MDHEN and CDR2 SYDVKM. CDR3 protein: CASSLARAYQPQHF. CDR3 in DNA: TGTGCCAGCAGTTTGGCAAGAGCGTATCAGCCCCAGCATTTT.

The V gene is TRBV14, the J gene TRBJ2-7, with D uncertain. The CDR3 covers 15 residues. CDR1 is SGHDN and CDR2 is FVKESK in the germline V gene. V lost 0 bases and J lost 3, with 12 bases in between. The CDR3: CASSQDREIVYEQYF. In nucleotides, the CDR3 is TGTGCCAGCAGCCAAGATAGAGAGATTGTCTACGAGCAGTACTTC.

This clonotype was detected a few times. The chain recombines TRBV12-3 or TRBV12-4 with TRBJ2-3, with 9 nucleotides matching TRBD2. The CDR3 totals 17 residues. The V segment lost 6 bases and the J segment 0 bases; nucleotides outside the gene matches: 10. The CDR3 bases are TGTGCCAGCAGCCCACCAGGACTAGCGACTAGCACAGATACGCAGTATTTT. This codes for CASSPPGLATSTDTQYF.

J is TRBJ1-4 and V is TRBV10-3; the D is unclear. Trimming stripped 1 base from V and 9 bases from J, with 12 bases between. The CDR3 is made up of 14 amino acids. Germline assignment: CDR1 ENHRY and CDR2 SYGVKD. The CDR3 region has the DNA TGTGCCATCAGTGAGTTTACAGAACAGAAAAAACTGTTTTTT. Protein sequence: CAISEFTEQKKLFF.

In this sample, this clonotype turned up many times. The chain has TRBV6-2 or TRBV6-3 and TRBJ1-1; D unclear. Deletions cut 2 bases from V and 8 bases from J, with 9 bases between. The germline V gene encodes CDR1 MNHEY and CDR2 SVGEGT. The CDR3 has 12 residues. CDR3 sequence: CASSYVLREAFF. CDR3 bases: TGTGCCAGCAGTTACGTTTTGCGAGAAGCTTTCTTT.

This clonotype was counted at least ten times. V is TRBV24-1 and J is TRBJ1-6; TRBD1 matches at 7 bases. There are 14 residues in the CDR3. With 4 bases clipped from V and 7 bases from J, the junction kept 3 bases outside the gene matches. Germline V CDR1 and CDR2: KGHDR, SFDVKD. The chain's CDR3 is CATSDPDRNSPLHF. In nucleotides, the CDR3 is TGTGCCACCAGTGACCCGGACAGGAATTCACCCCTCCACTTT.

This clonotype was detected ten times or more. V and J are TRBV6-1 and TRBJ1-2; D is uncertain. The CDR3 runs 12 residues. The germline V gene encodes CDR1 MNHNS and CDR2 SASEGT. V gave up 2 bases and J gave up 4 bases, with 5 bases separating them. As DNA, the CDR3 is TGTGCCAGCAGTGAAACCATCTATGGCTACACCTTC. This encodes CASSETIYGYTF.

This clonotype has at least ten counts. V usage is TRBV27 and J usage is TRBJ1-1, with 11 nucleotides matching TRBD1. The ends lost 6 bases at V and 4 bases at J; junction bases unmatched: 16. Germline V lookup: CDR1 MNHEY, CDR2 SMNVEV (reference sequence). The CDR3 sequence is 18 residues long. CDR3 residues: CASRPRGQGAGSGTEAFF. CDR3 DNA sequence: TGTGCCAGCAGGCCACGTGGACAGGGGGCAGGAAGTGGCACTGAAGCTTTCTTT.

This clonotype turned up a few times. This chain links TRBV2 with TRBJ2-3; D is possibly TRBD1 (6 bases). The CDR3 runs to 13 residues. The V end lost 8 bases, the J end lost 2 bases, and 11 bases lay between the germline ends. CDR1 and CDR2 from the germline V gene are SNHLY and FYNNEI. This chain's CDR3 is CASVQGFTDTQYF. DNA of the CDR3: TGTGCCAGCGTACAGGGATTCACAGATACGCAGTATTTT.

The sample holds a few counts of this clonotype. This chain connects TRBV20-1 to TRBJ2-7; 11 bases agree with TRBD1. CDR1 is DFQATT and CDR2 is SNEGSKA in the germline V gene (reference sequence). CDR3 size: 14 residues. With V trimmed by 1 base and J by 4 bases, 3 bases remained unmatched. The CDR3 bases are TGCAGTGCTAGAGGGGGGACAGGGGGATACGAGCAGTACTTC. Its protein is CSARGGTGGYEQYF.

The chain recombines TRBV30 with TRBJ2-1, with D possibly TRBD2 on 6 matching bases. Germline CDR1 GTSNPN, CDR2 SVGIG (reference sequence). Between the trimmed V and J ends, which lost 0 bases and 7 bases, there was a span of 19 bases. This CDR3 spans 16 amino acids. Here the CDR3 reads CAWSVLAGSNQNEQFF. The DNA of the CDR3 is TGTGCCTGGAGTGTACTGGCCGGGAGCAACCAAAATGAGCAGTTCTTC.

This clonotype was seen more than once but under ten times. V and J are TRBV5-8 and TRBJ1-6; TRBD1 matches at 9 bases. Per germline, CDR1 SGHTS and CDR2 YDEGEE. The CDR3 is 16 amino acids. Trimming removed 5 bases from V and 9 bases from J; junction bases left unmatched: 12. CDR3 bases: TGTGCCAGCAGGCCGACCCTAATACAGGGGGCTTCACCCCTCCACTTT. The encoded protein is CASRPTLIQGASPLHF.

This clonotype was observed many times. This chain connects TRBV11-2 to TRBJ1-1, with 7 bases lining up with TRBD1. Losses at the gene ends were 4 bases for V and 1 base for J; bases not matched to a gene: 6. Germline CDR1 SGHAT, CDR2 FQNNGV. The CDR3 is 15 residues long. The CDR3 is CASSSTYRGNTEAFF. CDR3 DNA: TGTGCCAGCAGCTCCACATACAGGGGGAACACTGAAGCTTTCTTT. Drawing the rest from reference TRBV11-2 and TRBJ1-1, the complete variable domain is EAGVAQSPRYKIIEKRQSVAFWCNPISGHATLYWYQQILGQGPKLLIQFQNNGVVDDSQLPKDRFSAERLKGVDSTLKIQPAKLEDSAVYLCASSSTYRGNTEAFFGQGTRLTVV.

This chain joins TRBV20-1 and TRBJ1-6; D gene uncertain. V was cut by 0 bases and J by 10 bases, with 10 bases left in between. The CDR3 runs to 13 residues. CDR1 and CDR2 (germline): DFQATT, SNEGSKA (reference sequence). CDR3 DNA: TGCAGTGCTAGAGAGAGGGCAGAATCACCCCTCCACTTT. It is translated as CSARERAESPLHF.

The V gene is TRBV10-3, the J gene TRBJ1-6, with D tentatively TRBD1 (6 bases). The CDR3 loop spans 14 amino acids. Deletions cut 4 bases from V and 6 bases from J, with 10 bases between. Per germline, CDR1 ENHRY and CDR2 SYGVKD. Here the CDR3 reads CAISAGDPNSPLHF. The CDR3 DNA is TGTGCCATCAGTGCAGGGGATCCTAATTCACCCCTCCACTTT.

In its sample, this clonotype was seen a few times. The rearrangement uses TRBV13 and TRBJ2-7; D possibly corresponds to TRBD2 (5 bases). The germline V gene has CDR1 PRHDT and CDR2 FYEKMQ (reference sequence). The CDR3 runs 15 residues. V was shortened by 5 bases and J by 4 bases, with 18 bases between the two germline ends. The CDR3 is CASSAPTEGRYEQYF. CDR3 nucleotides: TGTGCCAGCAGCGCACCTACAGAGGGTCGTTACGAGCAGTACTTC.